This T cell receptor (beta chain) was documented in a study of early T cells in non-severe SARS-CoV-2 infection. Unique molecular identifiers (one per individual cDNA molecule) were attached. TCRdb reanalysed the 5' RACE reads using MiXCR and keeps one entry per CDR3 protein. The sample carries fewer than 85,000 distinct CDR3 sequences, roughly 13% recorded once. Study-wide findings and caveats: Anti-spike CD8 responses were favored by VDJdb matching, which missed private and CD4 specificities.

Per germline, CDR1 SGHVS and CDR2 FQNEAQ. This CDR3 is built from 14 residues. Remarks on this clonotype: Antigen unknown. One end of the junction varies from germline; a read error may be responsible.

Source material: whole blood. The sequence came from an adult who was a healthcare worker with PCR-confirmed SARS-CoV-2 infection or an uninfected control (not recorded which). The chain uses TRBV7-8 and TRBJ1-2, with 7 bases matching TRBD1. The CDR3 here is CASRLAGTAPGYTF. The CDR3 nucleotides read TGTGCCAGCAGATTAGCCGGGACAGCGCCTGGCTACACCTTC.